This TCR beta chain was found in a study of regulatory T cells in long-lasting Graves disease. The time point here: newly diagnosed GD, antithyroid drugs for less than 3 months. With RNA extracted from PBMCs as input, the TCR library was made. Researchers made TCR beta libraries by using iRepertoire HTBI primers and running Arm-PCR on CDR3 regions. TCRdb analysed the multiplex PCR reads with MiXCR anew, one entry per CDR3 protein. The sample lists more than 350,000 distinct CDR3 sequences, 15% seen once, with over 15% in the top ten. Germline trimming cut 0 bases from V and 3 bases from J; bases unmatched to any gene: 5. The CDR3 has 16 amino acids. Per germline, CDR1 LNHDA and CDR2 SQIVND (reference sequence). The data were also submitted as part of a second study, on T cells in Graves' hyperthyroidism and ophthalmopathy.

The V and J genes are TRBV19 and TRBJ2-1, with 7 bases aligning to TRBD2. Source: peripheral blood mononuclear cells (PBMCs), taken at new diagnosis, from a patient treated with antithyroid drugs. The sequence came from a woman aged 25-40 years with Graves disease. The CDR3 sequence is CASSIERGLGYNEQFF. The CDR3 DNA is TGTGCCAGTAGTATAGAGCGTGGACTAGGCTACAATGAGCAGTTCTTC.